These 19 T cell receptor beta chains were all obtained from the same sample, sequenced in a study of beta chain features in type 1 diabetes. Of the isolated RNA, all was reverse transcribed, and so the sequenced material was expressed TCRB transcripts. Assay used: immunoSEQ multiplex PCR; TCRdb lists only in-frame clones, some missing. The sample contains a few hundred thousand clones, roughly 21% of which appear only once. Sequenced sample: naive CD4+ T cells from blood. Receptors originate from a woman between 18 and 30 years old in good health.

A few counts support this clone. The rearrangement uses TRBV30 and TRBJ2-1, with 7 nucleotides matching TRBD1. The V gene end was trimmed by 4 bases and the J gene end by 2 bases; junction bases not matched to a gene: 2. The CDR3 runs to 13 residues. CDR1 and CDR2 from the germline V gene are GTSNPN and SVGIG (reference sequence). Here the CDR3 reads CAWTGGTYNEQFF. DNA for the CDR3: TGTGCCTGGACAGGGGGTACCTACAATGAGCAGTTCTTC.

J is TRBJ1-4 and V is TRBV30; TRBD1 might be the D (5 bases). V dropped 7 bases and J dropped 3 bases, with 12 bases sitting between them. The V gene's germline CDR1 is GTSNPN and CDR2 SVGIG (reference sequence). The CDR3 has 13 amino acids. CDR3 DNA: TGTGCCTCGACAGCTCAAGCTAATGAAAAACTGTTTTTT. Translation: CASTAQANEKLFF.

V is TRBV7-9 and J is TRBJ2-7, with 7 bases aligning to TRBD2. Germline V lookup: CDR1 SEHNR, CDR2 FQNEAQ (reference sequence). With 0 bases clipped from V and 5 bases from J, the junction kept 7 bases outside the gene matches. The CDR3 has 15 residues. As DNA, the CDR3 is TGTGCCAGCAGCTTAGCACCGGGGGGTTTGGACGAGCAGTACTTC. Amino acids: CASSLAPGGLDEQYF.

The table lists this clone with a few counts. The J gene is TRBJ2-1, the V gene TRBV4-2; 8 bases agree with TRBD1. The V segment lost 3 bases and the J segment 5 bases; nucleotides outside the gene matches: 9. Germline V lookup: CDR1 LGHNA, CDR2 YNFKEQ. The CDR3 totals 16 residues. The chain's CDR3 is CASSQGMDRVDNEQFF. The CDR3, as DNA: TGTGCCAGCAGCCAGGGAATGGACAGGGTCGACAATGAGCAGTTCTTC.

This clone turned up a few times. This chain connects TRBV5-1 to TRBJ1-2; D uncertain. Germline V lookup: CDR1 SGHRS, CDR2 YFSETQ. The length of the CDR3 is 12 residues. Trimming removed 0 bases at V and 8 bases at J, with 8 bases between. The DNA for the CDR3 is TGCGCCAGCAGCTTGGGAGAGGGAGGCTACACCTTC. It codes for CASSLGEGGYTF. The entire variable domain, with the rest obtained from reference TRBV5-1 and TRBJ1-2, is as follows: KAGVTQTPRYLIKTRGQQVTLSCSPISGHRSVSWYQQTPGQGLQFLFEYFSETQRNKGNFPGRFSGRQFSNSRSEMNVSTLELGDSALYLCASSLGEGGYTFGSGTRLTVV.

This clone was detected only a few times. The chain has TRBV5-5 and TRBJ1-2; D gene uncertain. Germline V gives CDR1 SGHKS, CDR2 YYEKEE (reference sequence). CDR3 length: 15 amino acids. The V gene lost 0 bases and the J gene lost 8 bases, with 17 bases spanning the gap. The CDR3 bases are TGTGCCAGCAGCTTGGCACCCCGGGTGACTGGGGGCTACACCTTC. The encoded protein is CASSLAPRVTGGYTF.

This clone was detected a few times. The chain uses TRBV29-1 and TRBJ2-3; possible D gene TRBD2, 6 bases. The CDR3 sequence is 13 residues long. V dropped 5 bases and J dropped 0 bases, with 9 bases sitting between them. Germline V gene sequence: CDR1 SQVTM, CDR2 ANQGSEA. CDR3 sequence: CSVQRGSTDTQYF. The DNA for the CDR3 is TGCAGCGTTCAACGGGGGAGCACAGATACGCAGTATTTT.

The chain employs TRBV30 and TRBJ1-2; D remains ambiguous. The germline V gene encodes CDR1 GTSNPN and CDR2 SVGIG (reference sequence). V was cut by 4 bases and J by 6 bases, with 21 bases left in between. The CDR3 consists of 15 residues. The CDR3 nucleotides are TGTGCCTGGACAGCGGGCAGCGCATTCTTACATGGCTACACCTTC. Translating gives CAWTAGSAFLHGYTF.

The chain couples TRBV4-1 to TRBJ2-4; D remains ambiguous. With 4 bases removed from V and 4 bases from J, the gap between germline ends came to 11 bases. Germline CDR1 and CDR2: MGHRA and YSYEKL. This CDR3 has 14 residues. The CDR3 here is CASSPPGQKNIQYF. CDR3 DNA: TGCGCCAGCAGCCCCCCGGGTCAGAAAAACATTCAGTACTTC.

This clone was recorded a few times. The chain has TRBV23-1 and TRBJ2-2, with 7 nucleotides matching TRBD1. TRBV23-1 is labeled an ORF, and its function is uncertain. V lost 2 bases, J lost 5 bases, and 11 bases stayed unmatched. This CDR3 is 17 amino acids long. The CDR3 here is CASSQKGAYSETGELFF. CDR3 DNA: TGCGCCAGCAGTCAAAAGGGGGCATATTCGGAGACCGGGGAGCTGTTTTTT.

Only a few counts were recorded for this clone. The V and J genes are TRBV29-1 and TRBJ2-1; 12 bases line up with TRBD2. The CDR3 is 16 residues long. V lost 5 bases to trimming and J lost 2 bases; unmatched junction nucleotides: 7. CDR1 SQVTM and CDR2 ANQGSEA come from the germline V gene. CDR3 sequence (DNA): TGCAGCGTTTTTGCACTAGCGGGGGGACCCTACAATGAGCAGTTCTTC. Its translation is CSVFALAGGPYNEQFF.

This chain uses TRBV19 with TRBJ2-7; TRBD1 aligns across 7 bases. Germline loops: CDR1 LNHDA, CDR2 SQIVND (reference sequence). The trim removed 7 bases at V and 2 bases at J, leaving 8 bases unmatched. This CDR3 is 14 amino acids long. CDR3 amino acids: CASTRTGYAYEQYF. The CDR3 DNA reads as TGTGCCAGTACCCGGACAGGATATGCCTACGAGCAGTACTTC.

The sample holds a few counts of this clone. The J gene is TRBJ2-3, the V gene TRBV30; tentatively, D is TRBD2 (5 bases). CDR1 is GTSNPN, CDR2 SVGIG, per germline (reference sequence). Between the trimmed V and J ends, which lost 0 bases and 5 bases, there was a span of 18 bases. The CDR3 totals 16 residues. CDR3: CAWSVGSRWERDTQYF. The CDR3, as DNA: TGTGCCTGGAGTGTAGGGTCGCGATGGGAGCGAGATACGCAGTATTTT.

This clone showed up just a few times. The chain joins TRBV5-4 to TRBJ2-1; D possibly corresponds to TRBD1 (6 bases). Trimming shortened V by 6 bases and J by 3 bases, and 19 bases separated the two germline ends. Germline V gives CDR1 SGHNT, CDR2 YYREEE (reference sequence). The CDR3 is made up of 16 amino acids. The CDR3, as DNA: TGTGCCAGCAAACTGAAGACAGGCGATAGCTACAATGAGCAGTTCTTC. Encoded protein: CASKLKTGDSYNEQFF.

This clone was seen a few times. This sequence joins TRBV10-3 and TRBJ2-7; 7 nucleotides match TRBD2. V dropped 6 bases and J dropped 4; count of bases not matched to a gene: 6. CDR3 length equals 13 residues. CDR1 is ENHRY and CDR2 is SYGVKD in the germline V gene. The DNA of the CDR3 is TGTGCCATCAGAAAGCGGGAAGATTACGAGCAGTACTTC. It translates to CAIRKREDYEQYF.

This clone was seen a handful of times. This chain connects TRBV5-6 to TRBJ2-1, with D possibly matching TRBD2 (6 bases). This CDR3 comprises 15 residues. Germline loops: CDR1 SGHDT, CDR2 YYEEEE. Trimming stripped 0 bases from V and 6 bases from J, with 13 bases between. DNA of the CDR3: TGTGCCAGCAGCTTGGGTCTTGAAGCGGGCAATGAGCAGTTCTTC. Translated, it gives CASSLGLEAGNEQFF. The full variable domain, with the rest looked up from reference TRBV5-6 and TRBJ2-1, is DAGVTQSPTHLIKTRGQQVTLRCSPKSGHDTVSWYQQALGQGPQFIFQYYEEEERQRGNFPDRFSGHQFPNYSSELNVNALLLGDSALYLCASSLGLEAGNEQFFGPGTRLTVL.

The V call is TRBV7-9, the J call TRBJ1-6; D is undetermined. The CDR3 length is 15 residues. The V end was cut by 2 bases, the J end by 8 bases, with 13 bases between. Germline-derived CDR1 and CDR2 are SEHNR and FQNEAQ (reference sequence). The CDR3 DNA is TGTGCCAGCAGCTTAAATGCGATGATCTATTCACCCCTCCACTTT. Encoded protein: CASSLNAMIYSPLHF.

The chain carries TRBV6-5 and TRBJ2-5; D is uncertain. This CDR3 has 13 amino acids. The V end lost 5 bases, the J end lost 5 bases, and 12 bases lay between the germline ends. CDR1 is MNHEY, CDR2 SVGAGI, per germline. CDR3 DNA: TGTGCCAGCAGTGATAGCTATGGGGAGACCCAGTACTTC. This codes for CASSDSYGETQYF.

The V call is TRBV9, the J call TRBJ2-1; weak D call: TRBD2 (6 bases). The V and J ends lost 4 bases and 2 bases respectively, with 13 bases between them. The CDR3 has 15 residues. Germline loops: CDR1 SGDLS, CDR2 YYNGEE. DNA for the CDR3: TGTGCCAGCAGCACTACTAGCTGGACCTACAATGAGCAGTTCTTC. It specifies CASSTTSWTYNEQFF.